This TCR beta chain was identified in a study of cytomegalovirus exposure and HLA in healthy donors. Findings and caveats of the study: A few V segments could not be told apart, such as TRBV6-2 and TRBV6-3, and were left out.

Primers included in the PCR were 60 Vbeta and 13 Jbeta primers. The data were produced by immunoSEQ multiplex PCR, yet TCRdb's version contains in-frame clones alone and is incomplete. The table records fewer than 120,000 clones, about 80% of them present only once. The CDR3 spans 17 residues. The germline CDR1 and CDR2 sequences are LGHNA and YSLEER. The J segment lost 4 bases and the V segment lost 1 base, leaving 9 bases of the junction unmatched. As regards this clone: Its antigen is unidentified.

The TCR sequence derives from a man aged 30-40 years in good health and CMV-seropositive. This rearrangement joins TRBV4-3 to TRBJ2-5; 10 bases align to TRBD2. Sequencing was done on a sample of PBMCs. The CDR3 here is CASSQGTAGGPGETQYF. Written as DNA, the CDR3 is TGCGCCAGCAGCCAAGGTACAGCGGGGGGGCCTGGAGAGACCCAGTACTTC.